Sequencing of this TCR beta chain was carried out in a study of shared clonotypes between healthy human individuals. Deep level was the assay's run setting. Several immunoSEQ 96-well plates shared each subset's DNA, each plate a replicate. The repertoire was sequenced with immunoSEQ multiplex PCR; TCRdb's copy has only in-frame clones and lacks some. This table has fewer than 1.4 million clones, around three quarters appearing once. Germline V CDR1 and CDR2: MDHEN, SYDVKM. Germline trimming cut 5 bases from V and 4 bases from J; bases unmatched to any gene: 6. The length of the CDR3 is 16 residues. Study outcomes and limitations: Only blood samples were collected, and tissue repertoires likely differ. Few donors restricted represented genetic and exposure-history diversity.

Of note for this clone: Its antigen is undetermined.

The gene calls are TRBV28 and TRBJ1-3, with 12 nucleotides matching TRBD1. Sequencing used memory CD4+ T cells from PBMCs. Subset in this sample: CD45RA-negative fraction. The receptor comes from a man aged 18 to 29 in good health. Some clones in this sample may be carry-over from other donors' samples. The CDR3 region is CASSQGTGGSGNTIYF. CDR3 nucleotides: TGTGCCAGCAGTCAAGGGACAGGGGGCTCCGGAAACACCATATATTTT.